The 14 T cell receptor beta chains presented below share a single source sample, sequenced in a study of T-cell reconstitution after alpha-beta-depleted transplantation in children. TCRbeta library preparation incorporated unique molecular identifiers. TCRdb called the PCR reads again in MiXCR, with one record for every CDR3 protein. The data show around 580,000 distinct CDR3 sequences, with roughly 23% seen just once and roughly 13% held by the top ten. This specimen was PBMCs, mostly from graft donor cells, taken 360 days after TCRalphabeta/CD19-depleted stem cell transplant. These receptors were collected from a boy under two years old who had a stem cell transplant for acute myeloid leukemia, so the T cells may come from the graft donor.

The genes are TRBV9 and TRBJ2-3; TRBD1 matches 11 bases. V shed 3 bases, J shed 3 bases, and the junction held 6 bases outside the gene matches. Looked up from germline, CDR1 is SGDLS and CDR2 is YYNGEE. The CDR3 length is 16 residues. CDR3: CASSAGTGGVTDTQYF. CDR3 sequence (DNA): TGTGCCAGCAGCGCCGGGACAGGGGGAGTGACAGATACGCAGTATTTT.

The rearrangement links TRBV6-5 to TRBJ2-1, with D maybe TRBD2 (7 bases). The V gene's germline CDR1 is MNHEY and CDR2 SVGAGI. There are 14 residues in the CDR3. Trimming took off 4 bases at V and 9 bases at J, with 16 bases between the two ends. The CDR3 is CASSSPRGPGEQFF. The DNA of the CDR3 is TGTGCCAGCAGTTCCCCGCGGGGGCCTGGTGAGCAGTTCTTC.

The rearrangement links TRBV24-1 to TRBJ2-5; no clear D gene. CDR1 KGHDR and CDR2 SFDVKD come from the germline V gene. This CDR3 is 15 amino acids long. The V end was cut by 3 bases, the J end by 5 bases, with 15 bases between. CDR3 nucleotides: TGTGCCACCAGTGATCCGGGTCCCGCGCAGGAGACCCAGTACTTC. Amino acid sequence: CATSDPGPAQETQYF.

Many counts were recorded for this clonotype. The V gene is TRBV9, the J gene TRBJ2-1; TRBD1 or TRBD2 may be the D gene (5 bases each). Germline CDR1 reads SGDLS; CDR2 reads YYNGEE. The germline V and J ends were trimmed by 4 bases and 4 bases, with 15 bases remaining between them. The CDR3 totals 15 residues. The CDR3: CASSPTGTVYNEQFF. In nucleotides, the CDR3 is TGTGCCAGCAGCCCCACGGGGACGGTATACAATGAGCAGTTCTTC.

This clonotype was found once. The rearrangement joins TRBV6-1 to TRBJ2-1; D might be TRBD1 (6 bases). Germline V gene sequence: CDR1 MNHNS, CDR2 SASEGT. Trimming shortened V by 4 bases and J by 5 bases, and 9 bases separated the two germline ends. This CDR3 region has 13 residues. DNA for the CDR3: TGTGCCAGCAGTGGACAGGCCAACAATGAGCAGTTCTTC. Its translation: CASSGQANNEQFF.

The chain joins TRBV5-6 to TRBJ2-5; D gene uncertain. Trimming shortened V by 7 bases and J by 3 bases, and 16 bases separated the two germline ends. Per germline, CDR1 SGHDT and CDR2 YYEEEE. The CDR3 is 14 amino acids. CDR3 region: CASYSLGGEETQYF. For the CDR3, the DNA is TGTGCCAGCTACAGTTTGGGCGGCGAAGAGACCCAGTACTTC.

V gene TRBV28 combines with J gene TRBJ1-6; D is undetermined. The CDR3 spans 16 residues. The V and J ends lost 5 bases and 7 bases respectively, with 18 bases between them. From germline, CDR1 is MDHEN and CDR2 SYDVKM. The CDR3 protein is CASSHRLIMDNSPLHF. The CDR3 nucleotides read TGTGCCAGCAGTCACCGTTTGATTATGGACAATTCACCCCTCCACTTT.

Remarks on this clonotype: A junction end diverges from the germline sequence, so it may reflect a read error. The gene calls are TRBV6-1 and TRBJ2-7, with 9 positions matching TRBD1. The CDR3 has 17 amino acids. Germline values: CDR1 MNHNS, CDR2 SASEGT. This chain's CDR3 is CASSEGSDRDRAYEQYF. As DNA, the CDR3 is TGTGCCAGCAGCGAAGGTTCAGACCGGGACAGGGCCTACGAGCAGTACTTC.

J is TRBJ1-1 and V is TRBV9; TRBD1 agrees at 7 bases. Losses at the gene ends were 1 base for V and 0 bases for J; bases not matched to a gene: 3. This CDR3 has 15 amino acids. Germline assignment: CDR1 SGDLS and CDR2 YYNGEE. CDR3 sequence reads: CASSVIQGLNTEAFF. Here the CDR3 DNA reads TGTGCCAGCAGCGTAATACAGGGGTTGAACACTGAAGCTTTCTTT.

The chain recombines TRBV25-1 with TRBJ2-7; no clear D gene. The germline gives CDR1 MGHDK, CDR2 SYGVNS. Trimming took 4 bases from V and 6 from J, leaving 7 bases between them. The CDR3 spans 11 residues. The CDR3 sequence is CASSAKGEQYF. In DNA form, the CDR3 reads TGTGCCAGCAGTGCCAAGGGCGAGCAGTACTTC.

The chain carries TRBV6-5 and TRBJ1-4; maybe TRBD1 (6 bases). Between the trimmed V and J ends, which lost 4 bases and 8 bases, there was a span of 17 bases. CDR3 size: 15 residues. Per germline, CDR1 MNHEY and CDR2 SVGAGI. In nucleotides, the CDR3 is TGTGCCAGCAGTTCTACAGGGATTCTTGAGGAAAAACTGTTTTTT. Translating gives CASSSTGILEEKLFF.

This clonotype was found a few times. This chain joins TRBV12-3 or TRBV12-4 and TRBJ2-2, with D possibly matching TRBD1 (5 bases). V was clipped by 7 bases and J by 0 bases, with 12 bases between them. The CDR3 is made up of 15 amino acids. The DNA for the CDR3 is TGTGCCAGCACAATAACAGGACCGAACACCGGGGAGCTGTTTTTT. Encoded protein: CASTITGPNTGELFF.

The table lists this clonotype with a few counts. The gene calls are TRBV20-1 and TRBJ1-1; no clear D. CDR1 and CDR2 from the germline V gene are DFQATT and SNEGSKA (reference sequence). CDR3 length equals 12 residues. The V gene lost 7 bases and the J gene lost 3 bases, with 12 bases spanning the gap. CDR3 nucleotides: TGCAGTGGTAGGCGATGGGACACTGAAGCTTTCTTT. Protein product: CSGRRWDTEAFF.

The rearrangement links TRBV28 to TRBJ2-7, with D uncertain. There are 13 residues in the CDR3. With 3 bases removed from V and 0 bases from J, the gap between germline ends came to 6 bases. Per the germline V gene, CDR1 is MDHEN and CDR2 is SYDVKM. Here the CDR3 DNA reads TGTGCCAGCAGTTTGAGTTACTCCTACGAGCAGTACTTC. Amino acids: CASSLSYSYEQYF.